What follows is one TCR beta chain and its context. These data come from a study of shared clonotypes between healthy human individuals. Clones were read by immunoSEQ multiplex PCR, and TCRdb kept only the in-frame ones, dropping some. The sample comprises about 1 million clones, approximately 68% of which are singletons, and approximately 1.5% rests with the top ten. This CDR3 comprises 15 residues. Germline CDR1 and CDR2: SGHTA and FQGNSA. Germline trimming cut 3 bases from V and 0 bases from J; bases unmatched to any gene: 4. The V and J genes are TRBV7-2 and TRBJ2-5; TRBD2 matches at 7 bases. Input material: memory CD4+ T cells sorted from blood. Subset denoted: CD45RA-negative fraction. The receptor's source is a man between 18 and 35 years old in good health. In DNA, the CDR3 is TGTGCCAGCAGCTTCCAGGGAGGGTACCAAGAGACCCAGTACTTC. This sequence encodes CASSFQGGYQETQYF.